What follows describes a single TCR beta chain. Its antigen is unknown. The CDR3 is made up of 15 amino acids. The germline V gene encodes CDR1 SQVTM and CDR2 ANQGSEA. V was pared by 6 bases and J by 3 bases, with 7 bases of the junction left unmatched. The data were obtained in a study of identical twins. The study, taken as a whole, reports: In cord blood, abundant beta clonotypes had fewer insertions; memory showed no trend.

Unique molecular identifiers were present on the cDNA, and a universal primer site came from template switching. TCRdb re-derived calls from the 5' RACE reads in MiXCR, one entry per CDR3 protein. The sample gives 250,000 to 350,000 distinct CDR3 sequences, about 8.3% of which show up once; over 2% is in the top ten. A further study also used this sample, focusing on yellow fever vaccine responses in identical twins.

This chain joins TRBV29-1 and TRBJ2-1; 11 bases are a match to TRBD2. The receptor was derived from a woman younger than 30 in good health. Material: memory (CD45RO+) T cells sorted from blood. The CDR3 bases are TGCAGCGTATCAAAGGGACTAGCGGACTACAATGAGCAGTTCTTC. Translating gives CSVSKGLADYNEQFF.